This passage covers 5 T cell receptor beta chains from one sample sequenced in a study of PD-1 blockade in classical Hodgkin lymphoma (dated by TCRdb to the early 2020s). The library was prepared using the immunoSEQ multiplex PCR assay. TCRdb carries this immuneACCESS record with in-frame sequences only. Its versions omit some clonotypes, under half of them owing to an unresolved V gene in the studies checked, with the rest unexplained. The sample contains over 35,000 clones, 87% of them found a single time. 9% of the sample comes from the top ten. What the time point label conveys for this sample: cycle 1 day 1 (C1D1), immediately before nivolumab initiation. All trial patients had relapsed after autologous stem cell transplantation, with cohorts A, B and C differing in prior brentuximab vedotin exposure. Material: peripheral blood mononuclear cells (PBMCs), obtained at baseline. Receptor source: a human donor with classical Hodgkin lymphoma.

The J gene is TRBJ2-1, the V gene TRBV7-9, with TRBD2 matching over 8 bases. The CDR3 length is 12 residues. V lost 5 bases and J lost 9; bases outside the gene matches: 3. Germline CDR1 SEHNR, CDR2 FQNEAQ (reference sequence). DNA for the CDR3: TGTGCCAGCAGCAGAAGCGGGGGTGAGCAGTTCTTC. Translated: CASSRSGGEQFF.

The chain has TRBV11-2 and TRBJ2-7; D not resolved. The germline CDR1 and CDR2 sequences are SGHAT and FQNNGV. This CDR3 contains 13 residues. Between the trimmed V and J ends, which lost 3 bases and 6 bases, there was a span of 12 bases. The DNA of the CDR3 is TGTGCCAGCAGCTTGTCAACGACCGGCGAGCAGTACTTC. It codes for CASSLSTTGEQYF.

The CDR3: CAWNRPGQGDTEAFF. The CDR3 nucleotides read TGTGCCTGGAATCGACCGGGACAGGGGGACACTGAAGCTTTCTTT. The chain is built from TRBV30 and TRBJ1-1, with 11 nucleotides matching TRBD1. The CDR3 covers 15 residues. The junction had 7 bases not matched to a gene; V was cut back by 4 bases and J by 3 bases. Germline CDR1 GTSNPN, CDR2 SVGIG (reference sequence). The full variable domain, with the rest looked up from reference TRBV30 and TRBJ1-1, is SQTIHQWPATLVQPVGSPLSLECTVEGTSNPNLYWYRQAAGRGLQLLFYSVGIGQISSEVPQNLSASRPQDRQFILSSKKLLLSDSGFYLCAWNRPGQGDTEAFFGQGTRLTVV.

The chain recombines TRBV29-1 with TRBJ2-7; the D gene could be TRBD1 or TRBD2 (5 bases each). Germline values: CDR1 SQVTM, CDR2 ANQGSEA. The ends were cut back, 2 bases at V and 6 bases at J, with 14 bases in the middle. This CDR3 spans 13 amino acids. In DNA, the CDR3 is TGCAGCGTTGAAAGAGGTGGGACGGGCGAGCAGTACTTC. Amino acid sequence: CSVERGGTGEQYF.

The gene calls are TRBV5-4 and TRBJ1-3; 10 bases match TRBD1. Germline V gives CDR1 SGHNT, CDR2 YYREEE (reference sequence). This CDR3 has 16 residues. V was clipped by 0 bases and J by 4 bases; unmatched bases: 4. CDR3 nucleotides: TGTGCCAGCAGCTTGGGGGGGACAGGGGTAGGAAACACCATATATTTT. This translates into CASSLGGTGVGNTIYF.